The 2 T cell receptor beta chains below come from one sample, sequenced in a study of beta chain features in type 1 diabetes. General study results and limits: Moderate but significant shortening of TCRB CDR3s was recorded in all four CD4+ subsets from Type 1 diabetes patients.

Their recognized antigens are unknown. Expressed TCRB transcripts were sequenced because the isolated RNA had all been reverse transcribed beforehand. The assay was immunoSEQ multiplex PCR, and TCRdb's table has in-frame clones only and misses some. This repertoire shows 250,000 to 300,000 clones, around 25% found once; its top ten account for 0.012%. Input material: naive CD4+ T cells from blood. These receptors came from a woman aged 25 to 45 with type 1 diabetes.

The genes are TRBV11-1 and TRBJ1-1; 7 nucleotides align to TRBD1. Germline CDR1 is SGHAT and CDR2 is FQDESV (reference sequence). CDR3 length: 11 residues. V shed 5 bases and J 8 bases; nucleotides not matched to a gene: 2. The CDR3 reads CASSRDREAFF. The DNA for the CDR3 is TGTGCCAGCAGCCGGGACAGAGAAGCTTTCTTT.

The chain joins TRBV7-9 to TRBJ1-1; D possibly corresponds to TRBD1 (6 bases). The CDR3 has 14 residues. The V and J ends lost 3 bases and 6 bases respectively, with 14 bases between them. The V gene's germline CDR1 is SEHNR and CDR2 FQNEAQ (reference sequence). CDR3 in amino acids: CASSFGRGTPEAFF. The CDR3 DNA reads TGTGCCAGCAGCTTCGGCAGGGGAACACCTGAAGCTTTCTTT.